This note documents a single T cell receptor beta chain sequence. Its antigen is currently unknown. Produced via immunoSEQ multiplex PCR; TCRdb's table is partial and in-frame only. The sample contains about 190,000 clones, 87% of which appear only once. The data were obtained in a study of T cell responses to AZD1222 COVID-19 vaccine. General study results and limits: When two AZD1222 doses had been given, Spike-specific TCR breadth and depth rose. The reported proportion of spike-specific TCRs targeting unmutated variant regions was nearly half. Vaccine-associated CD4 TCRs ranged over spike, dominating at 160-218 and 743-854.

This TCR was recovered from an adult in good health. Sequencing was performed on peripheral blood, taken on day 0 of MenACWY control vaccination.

CDR3 sequence reads: CASSLAGNTEAFF. For the CDR3, the DNA is TGCGCCAGCAGCTTGGCCGGGAACACTGAAGCTTTCTTT. This sequence joins TRBV5-1 and TRBJ1-1, with no clear D. The length of the CDR3 is 13 residues. V was pared by 0 bases and J by 1 base, with 4 bases between. Per germline, CDR1 SGHRS and CDR2 YFSETQ.